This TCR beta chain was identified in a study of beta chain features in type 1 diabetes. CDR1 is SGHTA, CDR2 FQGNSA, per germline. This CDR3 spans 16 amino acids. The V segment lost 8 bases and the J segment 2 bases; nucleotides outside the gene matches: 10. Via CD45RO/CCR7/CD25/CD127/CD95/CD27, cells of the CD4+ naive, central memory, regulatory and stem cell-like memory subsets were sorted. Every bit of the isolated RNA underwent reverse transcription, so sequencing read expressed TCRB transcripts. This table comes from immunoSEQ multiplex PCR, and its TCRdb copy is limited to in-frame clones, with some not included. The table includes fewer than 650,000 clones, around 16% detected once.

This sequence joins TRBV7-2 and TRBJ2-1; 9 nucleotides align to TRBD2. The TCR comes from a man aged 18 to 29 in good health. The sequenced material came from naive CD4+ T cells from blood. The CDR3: CASLPAGTSPYNEQFF. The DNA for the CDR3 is TGTGCCAGCCTCCCGGCAGGGACTAGCCCCTACAATGAGCAGTTCTTC.